The source of this T cell receptor beta chain is a study of blood T cell repertoires in COVID-19. This clone was seen once. CDR1 and CDR2 (germline): SGDLS, YYNGEE. The V gene lost 1 base and the J gene lost 4 bases, with 21 bases spanning the gap. The CDR3 length is 18 residues. In the source study's methods: Researchers report that nucleated cell counts were estimated from reference gene primer amplification. Assay used: immunoSEQ multiplex PCR; TCRdb lists only in-frame clones, some missing. The V and J calls and clone size are taken from that table; D and trimming were inferred from the DNA. There are 250,000 or so clones in the sample; around nine tenths occur only once, and just under 9% lies in the top ten.

Input material: peripheral blood. The V gene is TRBV9, the J gene TRBJ1-3, with D uncertain. The sequence was collected from a man aged 40-55 years with active or convalescent COVID-19. This chain's CDR3 is CASSVSPAGRTGGNTIYF. The CDR3 bases are TGTGCCAGCAGCGTAAGCCCAGCGGGCCGGACGGGAGGAAACACCATATATTTT.